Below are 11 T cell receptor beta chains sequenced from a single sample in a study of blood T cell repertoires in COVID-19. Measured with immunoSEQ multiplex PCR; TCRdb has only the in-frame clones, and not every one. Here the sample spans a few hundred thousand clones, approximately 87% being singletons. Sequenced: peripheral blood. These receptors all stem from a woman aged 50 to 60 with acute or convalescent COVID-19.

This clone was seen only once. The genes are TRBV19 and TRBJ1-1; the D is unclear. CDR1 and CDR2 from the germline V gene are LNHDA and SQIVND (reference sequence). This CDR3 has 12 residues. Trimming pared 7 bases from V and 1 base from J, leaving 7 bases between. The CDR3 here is CASMSRNTEAFF. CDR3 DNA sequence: TGTGCCAGTATGTCTAGGAACACTGAAGCTTTCTTT.

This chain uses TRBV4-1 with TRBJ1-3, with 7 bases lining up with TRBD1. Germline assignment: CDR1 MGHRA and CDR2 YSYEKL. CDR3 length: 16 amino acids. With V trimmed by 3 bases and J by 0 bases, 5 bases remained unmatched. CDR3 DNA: TGCGCCAGCAGCCACAACAGGGGCAGCTCTGGAAACACCATATATTTT. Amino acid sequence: CASSHNRGSSGNTIYF.

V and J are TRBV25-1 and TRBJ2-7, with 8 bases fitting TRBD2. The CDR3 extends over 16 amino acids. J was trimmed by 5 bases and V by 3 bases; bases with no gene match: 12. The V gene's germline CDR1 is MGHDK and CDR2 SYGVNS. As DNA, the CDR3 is TGTGCCAGCAGTGATCCCCGGGGAGCGGGGGCGGACGAGCAGTACTTC. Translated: CASSDPRGAGADEQYF.

The CDR3 DNA is TGTGCCAGCCCAGGTCCTCTTCCGGGGTTCGAGACCCAGTACTTC. Its translation is CASPGPLPGFETQYF. The rearrangement joins TRBV2 to TRBJ2-5, with D perhaps TRBD2 (5 bases). CDR3 length: 15 residues. Looked up from germline, CDR1 is SNHLY and CDR2 is FYNNEI. The V and J ends lost 8 bases and 5 bases respectively, with 21 bases between them.

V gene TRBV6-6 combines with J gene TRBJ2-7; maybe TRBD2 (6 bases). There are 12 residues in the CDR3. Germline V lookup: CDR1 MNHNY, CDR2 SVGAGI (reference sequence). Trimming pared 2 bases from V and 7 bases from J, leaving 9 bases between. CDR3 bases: TGTGCCAGCAGTTACGTCCTAGCGGAGCAGTACTTC. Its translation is CASSYVLAEQYF.

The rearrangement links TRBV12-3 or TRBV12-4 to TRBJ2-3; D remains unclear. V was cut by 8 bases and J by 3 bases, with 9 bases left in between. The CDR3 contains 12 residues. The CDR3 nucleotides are TGTGCCAGCTCGATCGGGACAGATACGCAGTATTTT. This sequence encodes CASSIGTDTQYF.

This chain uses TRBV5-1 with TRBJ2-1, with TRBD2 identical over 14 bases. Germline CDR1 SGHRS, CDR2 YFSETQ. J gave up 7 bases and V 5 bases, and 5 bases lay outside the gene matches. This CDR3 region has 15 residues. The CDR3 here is CASRKTSGGVNEQFF. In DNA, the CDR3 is TGCGCCAGCAGAAAGACTAGCGGGGGGGTGAATGAGCAGTTCTTC.

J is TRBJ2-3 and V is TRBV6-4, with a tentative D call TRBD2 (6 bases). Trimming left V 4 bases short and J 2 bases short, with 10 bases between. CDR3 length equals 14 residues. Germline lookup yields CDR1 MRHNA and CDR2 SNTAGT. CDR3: CASSASGSTDTQYF. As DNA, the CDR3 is TGTGCCAGCAGTGCCAGCGGGTCCACAGATACGCAGTATTTT.

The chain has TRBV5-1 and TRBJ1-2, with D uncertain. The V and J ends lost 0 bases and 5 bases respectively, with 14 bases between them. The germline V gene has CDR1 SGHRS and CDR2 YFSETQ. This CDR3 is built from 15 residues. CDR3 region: CASSLVPGWAYGYTF. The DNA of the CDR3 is TGCGCCAGCAGCTTGGTTCCGGGGTGGGCATATGGCTACACCTTC.

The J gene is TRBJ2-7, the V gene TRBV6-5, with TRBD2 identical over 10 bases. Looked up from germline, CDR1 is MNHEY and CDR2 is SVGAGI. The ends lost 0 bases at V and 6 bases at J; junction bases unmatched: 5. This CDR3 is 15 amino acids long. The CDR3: CASSYSTLAGAEQYF. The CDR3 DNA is TGTGCCAGCAGTTACTCGACTCTAGCGGGAGCCGAGCAGTACTTC.

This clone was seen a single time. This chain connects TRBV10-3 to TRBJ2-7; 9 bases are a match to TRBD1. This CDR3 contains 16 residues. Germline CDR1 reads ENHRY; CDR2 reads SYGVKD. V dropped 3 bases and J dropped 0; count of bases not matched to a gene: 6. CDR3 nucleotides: TGTGCCATCAGTGACCCGGGACAGGGAAACTCCTACGAGCAGTACTTC. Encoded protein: CAISDPGQGNSYEQYF.